Detailed here is one T cell receptor beta chain. As yet, its antigen is unknown. At one boundary the junction diverges from the germline segment, which might be a read error. Primers for the PCR totalled 60 Vbeta and 13 Jbeta. Measured with immunoSEQ multiplex PCR; TCRdb has only the in-frame clones, and not every one. The sample comprises approximately 170,000 clones, less than 85% of which are singletons, and 1% rests with the top ten. This entry belongs to a study of cytomegalovirus exposure and HLA in healthy donors. Regarding the study as a whole: It was likely that a cluster of highly shared sequence variants was a sequencing artifact. Reports state that TCR beta sequences accurately predicted most subjects' HLA-A and HLA-B alleles. Three of the chains that were CMV-associated were confirmed in vitro to be specific for CMV antigens.

The CDR3 covers 15 residues. Germline lookup yields CDR1 SEHNR and CDR2 FQNEAQ (reference sequence). The sequence derives from a boy aged 2-15 years in good health and CMV-seronegative. This sequence joins TRBV7-9 and TRBJ1-1; TRBD1 matches 9 bases. The sample comprised PBMCs. The CDR3 DNA sequence: TGTTCCAGCAGCAGACTACAGGGGGCGAGCACTGAAGCTTTCTTT. Translation gives CSSSRLQGASTEAFF.